This T cell receptor beta chain was sequenced for a study of shared clonotypes between healthy human individuals. Study overall: The study drew on two women and a few men aged 18 to 49 as donors.

This clone appeared a few times. Per the study methods: Sequence data from immunoSEQ were junction-only and lacked quality scores; consequently, filtering differed. The method was immunoSEQ multiplex PCR; TCRdb's version includes in-frame clones alone and lacks a portion of them. The DNA gave D and trimming, while V, J and clone size come from that table. This table holds around 690,000 clones, roughly 91% found once. The authors combined CD45RO+ cells with CCR7-negative CD45RA+ TemRA cells as CD8 memory. Trimming removed 6 bases at V and 2 bases at J, with 20 bases between. In germline, CDR1 is LGHNT, CDR2 FRNRAP. The CDR3 contains 17 residues.

The origin of this receptor is a young man in good health. Some clones in this sample may be carry-over from other donors' samples. The source material was memory CD8+ T cells from PBMCs. Subset indicated: CD45RO+ cells pooled with CCR7-negative TemRA cells. This chain connects TRBV12-5 to TRBJ2-1; perhaps D is TRBD1 or TRBD2 (5 bases each). The CDR3 reads CASGQGDHPNTYNEQFF. The DNA for the CDR3 is TGTGCTAGTGGCCAAGGGGACCATCCTAATACCTACAATGAGCAGTTCTTC.